Following are 28 T cell receptor beta chains from one sample sequenced in a study of blood T cells in healthy people across ages (dated by TCRdb to 2014 to 2015). Libraries came from 5' RACE. Data came from an Illumina HiSeq 2500. A second PCR of about 7 to 12 cycles was run with a J-beta primer mix and a sample-barcoded 5' primer. Using fastp at Q25 and MiXCR, TCRdb reprocessed the public reads and kept productive beta chains. Rows merge per CDR3 protein into single entries with the most common DNA and genes. For this sample the table gives approximately 690,000 distinct CDR3 sequences, of which 40% to 50% were detected only once. The ten top clones hold about 30% of the sample. The sample taken for sequencing was blood. These receptors were collected from an older man in good health.

This sequence joins TRBV29-1 and TRBJ2-1; maybe TRBD1 (6 bases). The V gene lost 6 bases and the J gene lost 8 bases, with 14 bases spanning the gap. The CDR3 loop spans 12 amino acids. Germline V gene lookup returns CDR1 SQVTM and CDR2 ANQGSEA. The CDR3 nucleotides are TGCAGCGTAAGAACAGGGCACCATGAGCAGTTCTTC. Translating it yields CSVRTGHHEQFF.

This clonotype turned up a few times. The chain has TRBV11-2 and TRBJ2-1, with D unresolved. The V gene lost 5 bases and the J gene lost 8 bases, with 10 bases spanning the gap. In germline, CDR1 is SGHAT, CDR2 FQNNGV. The CDR3 length is 12 residues. CDR3 sequence reads: CASSPLGYEQFF. The CDR3 nucleotides read TGTGCCAGCAGCCCCCTCGGCTATGAGCAGTTCTTC.

The chain employs TRBV27 and TRBJ2-7; D perhaps matches TRBD2 (6 bases). V dropped 3 bases and J dropped 3 bases, with 15 bases sitting between them. The CDR3 runs 15 residues. The V gene's germline CDR1 is MNHEY and CDR2 SMNVEV (reference sequence). Written as DNA, the CDR3 is TGTGCCAGCAGTTTTGGGGGGAACTTGAACTACGAGCAGTACTTC. Translating gives CASSFGGNLNYEQYF.

This clonotype was seen repeatedly, ten times or more. The V and J genes are TRBV4-3 and TRBJ2-5, with 10 nucleotides matching TRBD2. V shed 1 base and J 3 bases; nucleotides not matched to a gene: 8. The CDR3 extends over 17 amino acids. Germline loops: CDR1 LGHNA, CDR2 YSLEER. The CDR3 sequence is CASSQGIAGGVEETQYF. CDR3 nucleotides: TGCGCCAGCAGCCAAGGGATAGCGGGGGGCGTAGAAGAGACCCAGTACTTC.

The chain couples TRBV11-2 to TRBJ2-6; no clear D. The ends were cut back, 5 bases at V and 0 bases at J, with 5 bases in the middle. Germline V gene data show CDR1 as SGHAT and CDR2 as FQNNGV. The CDR3 is 14 residues long. The CDR3: CASSKLSGANVLTF. The CDR3 nucleotides read TGTGCCAGCAGCAAACTCTCTGGGGCCAACGTCCTGACTTTC.

This chain links TRBV28 with TRBJ2-5; D is uncertain. The V end was cut by 4 bases, the J end by 2 bases, with 14 bases between. The germline V gene encodes CDR1 MDHEN and CDR2 SYDVKM. The CDR3 consists of 15 residues. CDR3 nucleotides: TGTGCCAGCAGTTCTGGCGGCAGGAGTCAAGAGACCCAGTACTTC. Its protein product is CASSSGGRSQETQYF. Full variable domain (missing parts from reference TRBV28 and TRBJ2-5): DVKVTQSSRYLVKRTGEKVFLECVQDMDHENMFWYRQDPGLGLRLIYFSYDVKMKEKGDIPEGYSVSREKKERFSLILESASTNQTSMYLCASSSGGRSQETQYFGPGTRLLVL.

This clonotype was observed a single time. The chain has TRBV28 and TRBJ2-4, with 8 bases that match TRBD2. The DNA end favors TRBJ2-7, so the J call may be wrong. CDR1 and CDR2 from the germline V gene are MDHEN and SYDVKM. The CDR3 is made up of 15 amino acids. The CDR3 sequence is CASSPGGENLYEQYF. The CDR3 region has the DNA TGTGCCAGCAGCCCGGGGGGGGAGAATCTCTACGAGCAGTACTTC.

This clonotype came up a few times. This chain uses TRBV27 with TRBJ2-1; D is possibly TRBD1 (6 bases). Germline V lookup: CDR1 MNHEY, CDR2 SMNVEV (reference sequence). Trimming took off 2 bases at V and 1 base at J, with 15 bases between the two ends. The CDR3 has 17 amino acids. The CDR3 DNA reads TGTGCCAGCAGTTTAAAAAGGGGGTCGTGGTCCTACAATGAGCAGTTCTTC. Protein: CASSLKRGSWSYNEQFF.

This clonotype appeared once. One junction end does not reproduce the germline sequence, and a read error may be involved. The chain carries TRBV6-1 and TRBJ2-5; 9 bases are a match to TRBD1. Per the germline V gene, CDR1 is MNHNS and CDR2 is SASEGT. CDR3 size: 16 residues. The CDR3 sequence is CAGSEVLGQGGETQYF. CDR3 bases: TGTGCCGGCAGTGAAGTTTTGGGACAGGGAGGAGAGACCCAGTACTTC.

The sample holds a few counts of this clonotype. This sequence joins TRBV24-1 and TRBJ1-4; TRBD1 aligns across 9 bases. The trim removed 3 bases at V and 8 bases at J, leaving 6 bases unmatched. Germline CDR1 and CDR2: KGHDR and SFDVKD. This CDR3 contains 15 residues. The CDR3 DNA follows: TGTGCCACCAGTGATCCGGGACAGGGCCGCGAAAAACTGTTTTTT. It codes for CATSDPGQGREKLFF.

The chain joins TRBV6-2 or TRBV6-3 to TRBJ2-1; 8 nucleotides match TRBD1. CDR1 and CDR2 from the germline V gene are MNHEY and SVGEGT. The CDR3 has 15 residues. J gave up 4 bases and V 6 bases, and 8 bases lay outside the gene matches. The CDR3 nucleotides are TGTGCCAGCAGGAACGACAGGGGATTATACAATGAGCAGTTCTTC. Its translation is CASRNDRGLYNEQFF.

This clonotype was picked up a small number of times. A junction end diverges from the germline sequence, so it may reflect a read error. The V gene is TRBV12-3 or TRBV12-4, the J gene TRBJ2-3, with unresolved D. The CDR3 has 14 residues. The CDR3, as DNA: TGTGCCTGCAGAAAGACGGCTAGCACAGATACGCAGTATTTT. Protein: CACRKTASTDTQYF.

The chain is built from TRBV5-1 and TRBJ2-1; D gene ambiguous. CDR1 SGHRS and CDR2 YFSETQ come from the germline V gene. The CDR3 extends over 15 amino acids. V lost 4 bases and J lost 0, with 11 bases in between. The CDR3 DNA reads as TGCGCCAGCAGCCTAGACGGTGTCTCCTACAATGAGCAGTTCTTC. Its protein is CASSLDGVSYNEQFF.

V is TRBV6-5 and J is TRBJ2-7; weak D call: TRBD1 (6 bases). The CDR3 has 15 amino acids. Trimming cost V 2 bases and J 3 bases, with 14 bases left between them. CDR1 is MNHEY and CDR2 is SVGAGI in the germline V gene. The CDR3 nucleotides read TGTGCCAGCAGTTACATGGGGACACATAGCTACGAGCAGTACTTC. Translating gives CASSYMGTHSYEQYF.

This rearrangement joins TRBV6-1 to TRBJ2-1; no clear D. The better agreement between TRBJ2-7 and the DNA end casts doubt on the J call. CDR3 length: 11 amino acids. Germline assignment: CDR1 MNHNS and CDR2 SASEGT. This chain's CDR3 is CASTRYNEQYF. The CDR3 DNA follows: TGTGCCAGCACTCGTTACAATGAGCAGTACTTC.

This clonotype was seen a handful of times. The V call is TRBV7-9, the J call TRBJ2-4, with D perhaps matching TRBD1 (5 bases). The CDR3 covers 14 residues. Germline V gives CDR1 SEHNR, CDR2 FQNEAQ (reference sequence). V dropped 8 bases and J dropped 0 bases, with 11 bases sitting between them. The DNA of the CDR3 is TGTGCCAGCGGAAGGGGATCAGCCAAAAACATTCAGTACTTC. Translation: CASGRGSAKNIQYF.

This clonotype was found a few times. The CDR3 spells CASSSGQGVAAKQFF. The CDR3 DNA is TGTGCCAGCAGTTCCGGACAGGGGGTGGCAGCCAAGCAGTTCTTC. The genes are TRBV28 and TRBJ2-1; 10 bases are shared with TRBD1. Losses at the gene ends were 4 bases for V and 11 bases for J; bases not matched to a gene: 11. This CDR3 region has 15 residues. Germline CDR1 and CDR2: MDHEN and SYDVKM. The entire variable domain, with the rest obtained from reference TRBV28 and TRBJ2-1, is as follows: DVKVTQSSRYLVKRTGEKVFLECVQDMDHENMFWYRQDPGLGLRLIYFSYDVKMKEKGDIPEGYSVSREKKERFSLILESASTNQTSMYLCASSSGQGVAAKQFFGPGTRLTVL.

The chain links TRBV4-1 to TRBJ1-1; 7 nucleotides align to TRBD1. Germline assignment: CDR1 MGHRA and CDR2 YSYEKL. Trimming removed 5 bases from V and 4 bases from J; junction bases left unmatched: 10. The CDR3 is 15 amino acids. CDR3 sequence (DNA): TGCGCCAGCAGCAGACAGGGCCAGGTTTTCACTGAAGCTTTCTTT. It yields the protein CASSRQGQVFTEAFF.

In its sample, this clonotype was seen many times. The rearrangement uses TRBV29-1 and TRBJ2-1; D not resolved. Trimming pared 1 base from V and 0 bases from J, leaving 10 bases between. Germline CDR1 SQVTM, CDR2 ANQGSEA. The CDR3 extends over 15 amino acids. The CDR3 loop reads CSVEAFLSSYNEQFF. In nucleotides, the CDR3 is TGCAGCGTTGAAGCGTTTCTGAGCTCCTACAATGAGCAGTTCTTC.

This clonotype has ten or more counts. The gene calls are TRBV2 and TRBJ1-2, with D hard to call. Germline CDR1 reads SNHLY; CDR2 reads FYNNEI. The CDR3 spans 13 residues. V was trimmed by 4 bases and J by 4 bases, leaving 10 bases between them. The CDR3 spells CASSVILGYGYTF. CDR3 DNA: TGTGCCAGCAGTGTTATCTTGGGCTATGGCTACACCTTC.

This clonotype turned up a few times. The V gene is TRBV9, the J gene TRBJ2-1; D may correspond to TRBD1 or TRBD2 (5 bases each). The V gene's germline CDR1 is SGDLS and CDR2 YYNGEE. The CDR3 runs to 13 residues. V was clipped by 0 bases and J by 9 bases, with 10 bases between them. The CDR3 sequence: CASSVDFGGEQFF. The CDR3 DNA sequence: TGTGCCAGCAGCGTAGATTTTGGGGGTGAGCAGTTCTTC.

This clonotype was seen once. V is TRBV11-3 and J is TRBJ2-5, with D possibly TRBD1 on 5 matching bases. The assigned J gene may be wrong: the sequence end matches TRBJ2-7 better. CDR3 length: 12 residues. Germline CDR1 is SGHNT and CDR2 is YENEEA. The chain's CDR3 is CASSLADTEQYF. CDR3 in DNA: TGTGCCAGCAGCTTAGCGGACACCGAGCAGTACTTC.

On this clonotype: A read error may produce the germline difference seen at one junction end. The rearrangement uses TRBV7-9 and TRBJ2-3, with D perhaps being TRBD1 or TRBD2 (5 bases each). The germline CDR1 and CDR2 sequences are SEHNR and FQNEAQ (reference sequence). The length of the CDR3 is 15 residues. CDR3 nucleotides: TGTGTCAGCAGTCTTAGGGCGGCGAGGGGCGATACGCAGTATTTT. Translation: CVSSLRAARGDTQYF.

This clonotype has a handful of counts. J is TRBJ2-1 and V is TRBV29-1; no clear D. The CDR3 runs to 15 residues. CDR1 and CDR2 (germline): SQVTM, ANQGSEA. V shed 2 bases and J shed 2 bases, with 13 bases lying between them. The DNA of the CDR3 is TGCAGCGTTGAAATGGGCGGACCTACCTACAATGAGCAGTTCTTC. It specifies CSVEMGGPTYNEQFF.

A few counts support this clonotype. The rearrangement joins TRBV27 to TRBJ2-7; 7 positions match TRBD1. V lost 3 bases, J lost 2 bases, and 10 bases stayed unmatched. Germline V gene sequence: CDR1 MNHEY, CDR2 SMNVEV (reference sequence). The CDR3 length is 16 residues. Here the CDR3 DNA reads TGTGCCAGCAGTTTCCGTCAGGCCGGGACAGCCTACGAGCAGTACTTC. Translating it yields CASSFRQAGTAYEQYF.

The rearrangement links TRBV28 to TRBJ2-1; 8 nucleotides agree with TRBD2. Germline V CDR1 and CDR2: MDHEN, SYDVKM. CDR3 length equals 14 residues. J gave up 5 bases and V 9 bases, and 9 bases lay outside the gene matches. CDR3 residues: CASYKAGENNEQFF. DNA for the CDR3: TGTGCCAGTTACAAAGCGGGAGAGAACAATGAGCAGTTCTTC. Supplemented by reference TRBV28 and TRBJ2-1, the full variable domain reads DVKVTQSSRYLVKRTGEKVFLECVQDMDHENMFWYRQDPGLGLRLIYFSYDVKMKEKGDIPEGYSVSREKKERFSLILESASTNQTSMYLCASYKAGENNEQFFGPGTRLTVL.

This clonotype appeared a single time. The chain has TRBV7-9 and TRBJ2-1; TRBD2 aligns across 8 bases. Germline V lookup: CDR1 SEHNR, CDR2 FQNEAQ (reference sequence). There are 15 residues in the CDR3. V trimming: 4 bases; J trimming: 0 bases; junction bases outside the gene matches: 2. The CDR3 sequence: CASSSGTSSYNEQFF. The CDR3 nucleotides are TGTGCCAGCAGCTCTGGGACTAGCTCCTACAATGAGCAGTTCTTC.

J is TRBJ2-1 and V is TRBV18; D ambiguous. V was cut by 8 bases and J by 5 bases, with 22 bases left in between. CDR3 length: 16 amino acids. Looked up from germline, CDR1 is KGHSH and CDR2 is LQKENI. The CDR3: CASSLPRSIRNNEQFF. In DNA, the CDR3 is TGTGCCAGCAGTTTACCACGGTCCATACGGAACAATGAGCAGTTCTTC.